This T cell receptor (beta chain) was sequenced in a study of OX40 agonist ivuxolimab in advanced cancers. From germline, CDR1 is MDHEN and CDR2 SYDVKM. The V and J ends lost 4 bases and 3 bases, in that order; junction bases with no gene match: 2. This CDR3 has 13 amino acids. Data came from immunoSEQ multiplex PCR; TCRdb stores just in-frame clones and leaves some out. Altogether tens of thousands of clones are present, about 86% being singletons, with the ten largest covering 1.5% to 2%. The starting material was CD4+ or CD8+ T cells sorted from blood, obtained in a trial of the OX40 agonist ivuxolimab. The sequence was obtained from an adult with an advanced solid tumor such as melanoma, head and neck, liver or kidney cancer. The chain carries TRBV28 and TRBJ1-2; TRBD1 matches 7 bases. The CDR3 is CASSSTGYYGYTF. Here the CDR3 DNA reads TGTGCCAGCAGTTCGACAGGGTACTATGGCTACACCTTC.